This is a list of T cell receptor beta chains from one sample in a study of CD8 T cells in Susac syndrome. A single record per CDR3 protein comes from TCRdb applying MiXCR to the immunoSEQ multiplex PCR reads. In the table there are about 120,000 distinct CDR3 sequences, around nine tenths of which are singletons. The specimen sequenced was CD4+ T cells from PBMCs. These receptors were taken from a human donor in good health. Each CDR3 is given with its conserved first and last residue. The order of the fields is D gene, V gene, J gene, clone size, CDR3 DNA, CDR3 protein. D genes are given only for firm matches. Size is stated for part of the rows, as once, few or many counts, or as a class when the clone is expanded.

D gene: -
V gene: TRBV7-8
J gene: TRBJ2-2
clone size: -
CDR3 DNA: TGTGCCAGCAGCTTAGCGGGGCGGAACACCGGGGAGCTGTTTTTT
CDR3 protein: CASSLAGRNTGELFF

D gene: -
V gene: TRBV19
J gene: TRBJ2-7
clone size: -
CDR3 DNA: TGTGCCAGTGGAACAGGGTGGGCCTCCTACGAGCAGTACTTC
CDR3 protein: CASGTGWASYEQYF

D gene: -
V gene: TRBV6-5
J gene: TRBJ2-5
clone size: -
CDR3 DNA: TGTGCCAGCAGCCACTTCGAGACCCAGTACTTC
CDR3 protein: CASSHFETQYF

D gene: TRBD1
V gene: TRBV5-1
J gene: TRBJ2-3
clone size: -
CDR3 DNA: TGCGCCAGCAGCTTGTCGTCCAGGGGGATCACAGATACGCAGTATTTT
CDR3 protein: CASSLSSRGITDTQYF

D gene: -
V gene: TRBV23-1
J gene: TRBJ2-7
clone size: few
CDR3 DNA: TGCGCCAGCAGTCACCACGGGGGGCGCATCTACAACGAGCAGTACTTC
CDR3 protein: CASSHHGGRIYNEQYF

D gene: -
V gene: TRBV6-1
J gene: TRBJ1-1
clone size: once
CDR3 DNA: TGTGCCAGCAGTGAATTCCGAAGCAGGGACACTGAAGCTTTCTTT
CDR3 protein: CASSEFRSRDTEAFF

D gene: -
V gene: TRBV15
J gene: TRBJ2-7
clone size: few
CDR3 DNA: TGTGCCACCAGCAGAGATTTGGTGGGGGCTCAGAATGGGGAGCAGTACTTC
CDR3 protein: CATSRDLVGAQNGEQYF

D gene: -
V gene: TRBV2
J gene: TRBJ1-2
clone size: -
CDR3 DNA: TGTGCCAGCAGTGTACAGGGACAAGGCTATGGCTACACCTTC
CDR3 protein: CASSVQGQGYGYTF

D gene: TRBD1
V gene: TRBV19
J gene: TRBJ1-1
clone size: -
CDR3 DNA: TGTGCCAGTAGCCGACAGGGGACCACTGAAGCTTTCTTT
CDR3 protein: CASSRQGTTEAFF

D gene: -
V gene: TRBV19
J gene: TRBJ2-5
clone size: -
CDR3 DNA: TGTGCCACCCGGGCCACAGGAGTGGGAGAGACCCAGTACTTC
CDR3 protein: CATRATGVGETQYF

D gene: -
V gene: TRBV6-2/TRBV6-3
J gene: TRBJ1-6
clone size: once
CDR3 DNA: TGTGCCAGCAGGGACAGCCCAAGGGATAATTCACCCCTCCACTTT
CDR3 protein: CASRDSPRDNSPLHF

D gene: TRBD2
V gene: TRBV20-1
J gene: TRBJ2-7
clone size: -
CDR3 DNA: TGCAGTGCTGCACGAGGGACTAGCGGTTCCTACGAGCAGTACTTC
CDR3 protein: CSAARGTSGSYEQYF

D gene: -
V gene: TRBV9
J gene: TRBJ2-7
clone size: -
CDR3 DNA: TGTGCCAGCAGCATCGGACAGCGTACCTACGAGCAGTACTTC
CDR3 protein: CASSIGQRTYEQYF

D gene: TRBD2
V gene: TRBV5-1
J gene: TRBJ2-3
clone size: -
CDR3 DNA: TGCGCCAGCAGATGGCGGGAGGACCCAGATACGCAGTATTTT
CDR3 protein: CASRWREDPDTQYF

D gene: -
V gene: TRBV19
J gene: TRBJ1-2
clone size: -
CDR3 DNA: TGTGCCAGTAGTATAATTGCCCGGGCAACAAACTATGGCTACACCTTC
CDR3 protein: CASSIIARATNYGYTF

D gene: TRBD1
V gene: TRBV30
J gene: TRBJ1-2
clone size: -
CDR3 DNA: TGTGCCTGGGGACCCGGACAGGCGATATCCTATGGCTACACCTTC
CDR3 protein: CAWGPGQAISYGYTF

D gene: -
V gene: TRBV27
J gene: TRBJ1-1
clone size: -
CDR3 DNA: TGTGCCAGCAGTTCTCGGTTGAACACTGAAGCTTTCTTT
CDR3 protein: CASSSRLNTEAFF

D gene: -
V gene: TRBV6-5
J gene: TRBJ2-7
clone size: -
CDR3 DNA: TGTGCCAGCAGTTCACCAGGGGAATCCTACGAGCAGTACTTC
CDR3 protein: CASSSPGESYEQYF

D gene: -
V gene: TRBV7-9
J gene: TRBJ2-1
clone size: -
CDR3 DNA: TGTGCCAGCAGCTTATTACAGCCAAATGAGCAGTTCTTC
CDR3 protein: CASSLLQPNEQFF

D gene: TRBD1
V gene: TRBV7-2
J gene: TRBJ1-2
clone size: -
CDR3 DNA: TGTGCCAGCAGCCCGGTGGGACAGATAGAGGACTATGGCTACACCTTC
CDR3 protein: CASSPVGQIEDYGYTF

D gene: -
V gene: TRBV5-1
J gene: TRBJ2-1
clone size: -
CDR3 DNA: TGCGCCAGCAGCGGCTTAGGGGAGACCTACAATGAGCAGTTCTTC
CDR3 protein: CASSGLGETYNEQFF

D gene: TRBD2
V gene: TRBV7-6
J gene: TRBJ2-2
clone size: -
CDR3 DNA: TGTGCCAGCAGCTTAAGTCGTAGCGGGACGTACACCGGGGAGCTGTTTTTT
CDR3 protein: CASSLSRSGTYTGELFF

D gene: TRBD1
V gene: TRBV30
J gene: TRBJ2-7
clone size: -
CDR3 DNA: TGTGCCTGGGGACAGGGGGTCTCCTACGAGCAGTACTTC
CDR3 protein: CAWGQGVSYEQYF

D gene: TRBD1
V gene: TRBV9
J gene: TRBJ1-2
clone size: -
CDR3 DNA: TGTGCCAGCAGCGTAGATAGACAGGGGGGCTTCTATGGCTACACCTTC
CDR3 protein: CASSVDRQGGFYGYTF

D gene: TRBD1
V gene: TRBV4-1
J gene: TRBJ1-2
clone size: -
CDR3 DNA: TGCGCCAGCAGCCAAGAACAGGGGGACTATGGCTACACCTTC
CDR3 protein: CASSQEQGDYGYTF

D gene: -
V gene: TRBV7-2
J gene: TRBJ2-7
clone size: once
CDR3 DNA: TGTGCCACCAGCATGGGTCCGTACGAGCAGTACTTC
CDR3 protein: CATSMGPYEQYF

D gene: -
V gene: TRBV2
J gene: TRBJ1-1
clone size: -
CDR3 DNA: TGTGCCAGCAGGCAAGGCGGGGGAGCCACTGAAGCTTTCTTT
CDR3 protein: CASRQGGGATEAFF

D gene: -
V gene: TRBV29-1
J gene: TRBJ2-1
clone size: once
CDR3 DNA: TGCAGCGCCAGGAAAGGGAATGAGCAGTTCTTC
CDR3 protein: CSARKGNEQFF

D gene: TRBD1
V gene: TRBV30
J gene: TRBJ1-4
clone size: once
CDR3 DNA: TGTGCCTCCAGTACCCCAGGGGGGGCTAATGAAAAACTGTTTTTT
CDR3 protein: CASSTPGGANEKLFF

D gene: TRBD2
V gene: TRBV20-1
J gene: TRBJ2-3
clone size: -
CDR3 DNA: TGCAGTGCTGGGGGACTAGCGGGAGGGCATGCAGATACGCAGTATTTT
CDR3 protein: CSAGGLAGGHADTQYF

D gene: -
V gene: TRBV27
J gene: TRBJ2-7
clone size: -
CDR3 DNA: TGTGCCAGCAGTTTAAGGCCAGATGACGAGCAGTACTTC
CDR3 protein: CASSLRPDDEQYF

D gene: TRBD1
V gene: TRBV29-1
J gene: TRBJ2-2
clone size: -
CDR3 DNA: TGCAGCGTCGGAAAAGGACAGGGATACACCGGGGAGCTGTTTTTT
CDR3 protein: CSVGKGQGYTGELFF

D gene: -
V gene: TRBV5-4
J gene: TRBJ1-6
clone size: -
CDR3 DNA: TGTGCCAGCAGCTTGCCCCCGGGACAAGAAGATTCACCCCTCCACTTT
CDR3 protein: CASSLPPGQEDSPLHF